This is a list of T cell receptor beta chains from one sample in a study of T-cell reconstitution after alpha-beta-depleted transplantation in children. TCRdb recomputed calls from the PCR reads with MiXCR, one row per CDR3 protein. This sample has 350,000 to 450,000 distinct CDR3 sequences; just over 20% occur once, and the top ten carry 3.5% to 4%. The specimen comprised PBMCs from the stem cell graft donor, sampled from the stem cell graft. These receptor sequences come from a human donor who donated a stem cell graft to a child with acute myeloid leukemia. The CDR3 runs from the conserved cysteine through the conserved F or W. A D gene is named only where the DNA matches it firmly. Only some rows state a clone size, as once, few, many or a class for expanded clones.

J gene	CDR3 length	V gene	clone size	D gene	CDR3 DNA	CDR3 protein
TRBJ2-4	14	TRBV15	few	TRBD1	TGTGCCACCAGCGTTCGCCGACAGGGGGGCATTCAGTACTTC	CATSVRRQGGIQYF
TRBJ2-7	15	TRBV7-9	.	.	TGTGCCAGCAGCGATAAGGGGTCAGGGGCCTACGAGCAGTACTTC	CASSDKGSGAYEQYF
TRBJ2-7	12	TRBV20-1	few	TRBD1	TGCAGTGCTTCAGGGGGCCCGTCCGAGCAGTACTTC	CSASGGPSEQYF
TRBJ2-4	14	TRBV29-1	.	.	TGCAGCGTTGAGCGGGACGTCGGCAAAAACATTCAGTACTTC	CSVERDVGKNIQYF
TRBJ2-1	17	TRBV5-5	few	TRBD2	TGTGCCAGCAGCTTGGTCGTAGCGGGAGGGCCGTTGGATGAGCAGTTCTTC	CASSLVVAGGPLDEQFF
TRBJ1-5	12	TRBV28	.	.	TGTGCCAGCTTTGAGGGGAATCAGCCCCAGCATTTT	CASFEGNQPQHF
TRBJ2-1	16	TRBV5-1	few	.	TGCGCCAGCAGCTTGTTGGCGGGGAGCTCCTACAATGAGCAGTTCTTC	CASSLLAGSSYNEQFF
TRBJ2-3	17	TRBV7-9	few	.	TGTGCCAGCACCATGTTCGCGGCTCGTCTGGGGGCAGATACGCAGTATTTT	CASTMFAARLGADTQYF
TRBJ2-3	16	TRBV3-1	many	TRBD2	TGTGCCAGCAGCCATAGGAAGGGAGGGCCATCAGATACGCAGTATTTT	CASSHRKGGPSDTQYF
TRBJ2-7	14	TRBV25-1	.	.	TGTGCCAGCAGGCGTGGTGTGGATCCCTACGAGCAGTACTTC	CASRRGVDPYEQYF
TRBJ2-7	14	TRBV4-3	.	.	TGCGCCAGCAGCCAAGATCTCGCAGCATACGAGCAGTACTTC	CASSQDLAAYEQYF
TRBJ2-1	17	TRBV7-9	.	TRBD2	TGTGCCTGCAGCCCCAGGGGGACTAGCGGGAGGGGCTGGCAGCAGTTCTTC	CACSPRGTSGRGWQQFF
TRBJ2-3	14	TRBV12-3/TRBV12-4	.	.	TGTGCCAGCAGTTTAGGGGGTAGGAGAGATACGCAGTATTTT	CASSLGGRRDTQYF
TRBJ2-7	14	TRBV7-9	.	.	TGTGCCAGCAGCTTAGCACGGGGGATGGGCGAGCAGTACTTC	CASSLARGMGEQYF
TRBJ1-1	13	TRBV12-3/TRBV12-4	.	.	TGTGCCAACAGTTTACAGGGCATGGTTGAAGCTTTCTTT	CANSLQGMVEAFF
TRBJ2-7	14	TRBV4-1	.	.	TGCGCCAGCAGCCAACCCAGCGAACCGTACGAGCAGTACTTC	CASSQPSEPYEQYF
TRBJ2-1	16	TRBV20-1	many	.	TGCAGTGCTAGAGATCTAAGAAGGAGCTCCTACAATGAGCAGTTCTTC	CSARDLRRSSYNEQFF
TRBJ2-1	15	TRBV7-9	.	.	TGTGCCAGCAGCTCGCCCGACAGCCAATACAATGAGCAGTTCTTC	CASSSPDSQYNEQFF
TRBJ2-1	14	TRBV12-3/TRBV12-4	few	.	TGTGCCAGCAGTTTAGGCCCCTCCTACAATGAGCAGTTCTTC	CASSLGPSYNEQFF
TRBJ2-3	15	TRBV7-8	.	.	TGTGCCAGCGGTCCTCGACTGCCGGGAGCAGATACGCAGTATTTT	CASGPRLPGADTQYF
TRBJ2-1	16	TRBV7-2	many	TRBD2	TGTGCCAGCAGCTTAGGGGCTAGCGGAGCCTACAATGAGCAGTTCTTC	CASSLGASGAYNEQFF
TRBJ2-1	16	TRBV24-1	.	TRBD1	TGTGCCACCAGTGTCGACGACAGGGCTGCCTACAATGAGCAGTTCTTC	CATSVDDRAAYNEQFF
TRBJ2-2	15	TRBV10-3	few	.	TGTGCCATCGCCCGAAAGGGGCTTAACACCGGGGAGCTGTTTTTT	CAIARKGLNTGELFF
TRBJ2-7	14	TRBV5-5	many	.	TGTGCCAGCAGCTTTGTGCCGGGAAGCAACGAGCAGTACTTC	CASSFVPGSNEQYF
TRBJ2-5	13	TRBV4-3	few	.	TGCGCCAGCAGCCAAGATCCAGAAGAGACCCAGTACTTC	CASSQDPEETQYF
TRBJ2-3	16	TRBV20-1	few	TRBD1	TGCAGTGTCCCTGACAGGGTACGATCTAGCACAGATACGCAGTATTTT	CSVPDRVRSSTDTQYF
TRBJ1-6	14	TRBV6-1	.	TRBD1	TGTGCCAGCAGCCACGGGACAGGGAATTCACCCCTCCACTTT	CASSHGTGNSPLHF
TRBJ2-2	17	TRBV7-3	few	.	TGTGCCAGCAGCTTATCCCCGACTGGCGCCAACACCGGGGAGCTGTTTTTT	CASSLSPTGANTGELFF
TRBJ2-4	15	TRBV20-1	few	TRBD2	TGCAGTGCGATTCTAGCGGGAGGGCCCAGGGGCATTCAGTACTTC	CSAILAGGPRGIQYF
TRBJ2-1	13	TRBV29-1	many	TRBD1	TGCAGCGTCCAGACAGGGGGCAACAATGAGCAGTTCTTC	CSVQTGGNNEQFF
TRBJ2-7	12	TRBV11-2	few	.	TGTGCCAGCAGCTTTGTATCATACGAGCAGTACTTC	CASSFVSYEQYF
TRBJ2-7	14	TRBV20-1	.	.	TGCAGTGCTAGGTCGGACGGGAGTCCCTCCGAGCAGTACTTC	CSARSDGSPSEQYF
TRBJ2-1	15	TRBV5-1	few	.	TGCGCCAGCAGCCTGCCTGAGTGGACCTCCGATGAGCAGTTCTTC	CASSLPEWTSDEQFF
TRBJ2-2	14	TRBV12-3/TRBV12-4	few	.	TGTGCCATCCGGGCCCAAGGGCGGACCGGGGAGCTGTTTTTT	CAIRAQGRTGELFF
TRBJ2-1	15	TRBV13	.	.	TGTGCCAGCAGCCCCGAGGACCGGGGTTACAATGAGCAGTTCTTC	CASSPEDRGYNEQFF
TRBJ2-1	16	TRBV28	.	TRBD1	TGTGCCAGCAGTTTAAGGGACAGCGACTCCTACAATGAGCAGTTCTTC	CASSLRDSDSYNEQFF
TRBJ1-5	16	TRBV28	.	.	TGTGCCAGCAGTTCCCCCTCCCGGGATAGCAATCAGCCCCAGCATTTT	CASSSPSRDSNQPQHF
TRBJ2-7	13	TRBV7-2	.	.	TGTGCCAGCAGCCCGGACGGGTTCTACGAGCAGTACTTC	CASSPDGFYEQYF
TRBJ2-1	15	TRBV11-2	few	.	TGTGCCAGCAGCTTAAGGAAGACTATTTACAATGAGCAGTTCTTC	CASSLRKTIYNEQFF
TRBJ1-1	12	TRBV20-1	.	.	TGCAGTGCTAGAGATGTGGGGGAAATAGCTTTCTTT	CSARDVGEIAFF
TRBJ2-7	13	TRBV6-1	.	.	TGTGCCAGCAGGGCCAGGGAGCTCTACGAGCAGTACTTC	CASRARELYEQYF
TRBJ2-7	17	TRBV4-2	.	TRBD1	TGTGCCAGCAGCCTAGCTGGGACAGGGGCGAACTCCTACGAGCAGTACTTC	CASSLAGTGANSYEQYF
TRBJ2-5	13	TRBV29-1	many	.	TGCAGCGTTGAAAGTCGGCTGGGGGAGACCCAGTACTTC	CSVESRLGETQYF
TRBJ2-5	14	TRBV7-2	.	.	TGTGCCAGCAGCTTATTCAGGGAAAAAGAGACCCAGTACTTC	CASSLFREKETQYF